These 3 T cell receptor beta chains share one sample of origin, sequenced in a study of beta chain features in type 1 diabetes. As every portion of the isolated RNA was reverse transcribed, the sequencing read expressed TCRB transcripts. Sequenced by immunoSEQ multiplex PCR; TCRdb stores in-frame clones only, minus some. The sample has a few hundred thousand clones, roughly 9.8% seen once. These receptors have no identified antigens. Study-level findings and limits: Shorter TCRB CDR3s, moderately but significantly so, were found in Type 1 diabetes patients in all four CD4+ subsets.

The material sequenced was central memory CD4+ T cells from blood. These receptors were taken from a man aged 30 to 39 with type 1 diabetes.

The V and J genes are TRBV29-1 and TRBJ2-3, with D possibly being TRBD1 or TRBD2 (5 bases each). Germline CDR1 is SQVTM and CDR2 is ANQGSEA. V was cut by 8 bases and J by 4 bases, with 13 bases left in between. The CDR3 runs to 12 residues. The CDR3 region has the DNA TGCAGCTTTGGGGACGGGGCAGATACGCAGTATTTT. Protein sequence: CSFGDGADTQYF.

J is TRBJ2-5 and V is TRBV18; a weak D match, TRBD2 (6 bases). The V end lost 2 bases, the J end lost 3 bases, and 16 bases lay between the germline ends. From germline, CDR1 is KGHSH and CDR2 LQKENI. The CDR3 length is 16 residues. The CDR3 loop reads CASSPSGGGREETQYF. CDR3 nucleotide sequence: TGTGCCAGCTCACCATCAGGTGGGGGGAGAGAAGAGACCCAGTACTTC.

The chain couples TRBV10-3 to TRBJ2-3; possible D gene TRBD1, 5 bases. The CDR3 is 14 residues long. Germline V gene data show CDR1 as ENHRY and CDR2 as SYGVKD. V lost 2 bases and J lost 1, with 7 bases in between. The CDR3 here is CAISEGAGTDTQYF. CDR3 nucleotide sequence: TGTGCCATCAGTGAGGGGGCAGGCACAGATACGCAGTATTTT.